This T cell receptor beta chain was obtained from a study of blood T cell repertoires in COVID-19. In the study overall: Material from acute and convalescent COVID-19 was sourced from the United States, Italy and Spain.

This CDR3 spans 10 amino acids. Some clones are missing from TCRdb's copy, which holds only in-frame ones; the method was immunoSEQ multiplex PCR. The sample has roughly 130,000 clones, about 80% seen once. V and J are TRBV12-3 or TRBV12-4 and TRBJ2-3; weak D call: TRBD1 (6 bases). Sequencing was performed on peripheral blood. This receptor was obtained from a woman aged 60-75 years with acute or convalescent COVID-19. This CDR3 is CAQGTDTQYF. The CDR3 DNA reads TGTGCGCAGGGGACAGATACGCAGTATTTT.